The 25 T cell receptor beta chains given below trace back to one sample, sequenced in a study of CD8 T cells in Susac syndrome. After extraction with the RNeasy kit, roughly 0.45 to 1 ug of the RNA was reverse transcribed using random hexamers. TCRdb analysed the immunoSEQ multiplex PCR reads with MiXCR anew, one entry per CDR3 protein. The sample shows about 210,000 distinct CDR3 sequences, about 96% of them seen only once. Source material: CD4+ T cells from PBMCs. These receptors all stem from a human donor with multiple sclerosis.

The chain carries TRBV30 and TRBJ2-7; D call uncertain. Germline assignment: CDR1 GTSNPN and CDR2 SVGIG (reference sequence). V lost 7 bases and J lost 2, with 15 bases in between. The CDR3 has 13 amino acids. CDR3 amino acids: CASSTGFTYEQYF. The CDR3, as DNA: TGTGCCTCCTCTACCGGGTTCACCTACGAGCAGTACTTC. The full variable domain, completed using reference TRBV30 and TRBJ2-7, is SQTIHQWPATLVQPVGSPLSLECTVEGTSNPNLYWYRQAAGRGLQLLFYSVGIGQISSEVPQNLSASRPQDRQFILSSKKLLLSDSGFYLCASSTGFTYEQYFGPGTRLTVT.

This clonotype was seen a handful of times. The CDR3 loop reads CASRITLNTEAFF. The CDR3, as DNA: TGTGCCAGCCGTATTACCTTGAACACTGAAGCTTTCTTT. The genes are TRBV2 and TRBJ1-1; D unresolved. Between the trimmed V and J ends, which lost 8 bases and 0 bases, there was a span of 10 bases. This CDR3 has 13 residues. Germline values: CDR1 SNHLY, CDR2 FYNNEI.

The genes are TRBV20-1 and TRBJ2-7, with D maybe TRBD2 (6 bases). Per the germline V gene, CDR1 is DFQATT and CDR2 is SNEGSKA (reference sequence). V was shortened by 4 bases and J by 0 bases, with 13 bases between the two germline ends. The CDR3 extends over 14 amino acids. DNA for the CDR3: TGCAGTGCTAACCGGGACGGGAGCTCCTACGAGCAGTACTTC. Its translation: CSANRDGSSYEQYF.

The CDR3 reads CASSGAGAPNYGYTF. The CDR3 DNA follows: TGTGCCAGCAGTGGGGCAGGGGCCCCTAACTATGGCTACACCTTC. The gene calls are TRBV2 and TRBJ1-2, with D perhaps matching TRBD1 (6 bases). CDR3 length: 15 amino acids. Per the germline V gene, CDR1 is SNHLY and CDR2 is FYNNEI. With 4 bases removed from V and 0 bases from J, the gap between germline ends came to 12 bases.

CDR3 bases: TGTGCCAGCAGCGACCGGGACATCACAGATACGCAGTATTTT. Its translation: CASSDRDITDTQYF. The rearrangement joins TRBV3-1 to TRBJ2-3, with D possibly matching TRBD1 (6 bases). Trimming removed 5 bases from V and 2 bases from J, with 11 bases in between. The germline gives CDR1 LGHDT, CDR2 YNNKEL (reference sequence). CDR3 length: 14 residues.

The rearrangement joins TRBV12-3 or TRBV12-4 to TRBJ2-7; no definite D call. The CDR3 consists of 15 residues. Trimming cost V 6 bases and J 2 bases, with 17 bases left between them. CDR3 bases: TGTGCCAGCAGCTTGGGCCGGAGATTACCCTACGAGCAGTACTTC. It codes for CASSLGRRLPYEQYF.

This clonotype was picked up one time. The V gene is TRBV5-4, the J gene TRBJ2-7; TRBD2 aligns across 8 bases. V shed 4 bases and J 4 bases; nucleotides not matched to a gene: 16. In germline, CDR1 is SGHNT, CDR2 YYREEE (reference sequence). The CDR3 spans 17 residues. The CDR3 DNA sequence: TGTGCCAGCAGCCCTAGTCGGGCGGGAGGCATACTTTACGAGCAGTACTTC. Translated, it gives CASSPSRAGGILYEQYF.

This sequence joins TRBV12-3 or TRBV12-4 and TRBJ1-1; D not resolved. The V end was cut by 6 bases, the J end by 8 bases, with 13 bases between. The CDR3 is 12 residues long. The CDR3 nucleotides read TGTGCCAGCAGCGCCGGTCTGAGGGAAGCTTTCTTT. It translates to CASSAGLREAFF.

This chain uses TRBV20-1 with TRBJ2-1; 10 bases align to TRBD2. The CDR3 is 14 residues long. With 5 bases clipped from V and 4 bases from J, the junction kept 5 bases outside the gene matches. Germline-derived CDR1 and CDR2 are DFQATT and SNEGSKA (reference sequence). CDR3 DNA sequence: TGCAGTGCTCCACCTAGCGGGGGATACAATGAGCAGTTCTTC. Amino acids: CSAPPSGGYNEQFF.

This clonotype is a singleton in its sample. The rearrangement links TRBV30 to TRBJ2-1; 7 positions agree with TRBD2. The CDR3 runs to 18 residues. The junction had 13 bases not matched to a gene; V was cut back by 2 bases and J by 0 bases. Germline-derived CDR1 and CDR2 are GTSNPN and SVGIG (reference sequence). CDR3 DNA: TGTGCCTGGAGTCTATACCCACCGGGGAGGGGCTCCTACAATGAGCAGTTCTTC. Its translation: CAWSLYPPGRGSYNEQFF.

The chain is built from TRBV20-1 and TRBJ2-7, with 9 bases that match TRBD1. Germline loops: CDR1 DFQATT, CDR2 SNEGSKA (reference sequence). J lost 4 bases, V lost 5 bases, and 9 bases had no gene match. This CDR3 region has 14 residues. The CDR3 is CSAQPGQGRYEQYF. In DNA, the CDR3 is TGCAGTGCTCAGCCGGGACAGGGTCGGTACGAGCAGTACTTC.

The V gene is TRBV11-2, the J gene TRBJ2-7; 11 bases are shared with TRBD2. Trimming cost V 9 bases and J 6 bases; bases outside gene matches: 7. This CDR3 region has 13 residues. Germline CDR1 SGHAT, CDR2 FQNNGV. The CDR3 spells CASRLGLAAEQYF. CDR3 nucleotides: TGTGCCAGTCGTCTGGGACTAGCGGCCGAGCAGTACTTC.

The rearrangement links TRBV11-1 to TRBJ2-7; the D is unclear. From germline, CDR1 is SGHAT and CDR2 FQDESV (reference sequence). Trimming removed 2 bases at V and 8 bases at J, with 13 bases between. The CDR3 is 13 residues long. CDR3 nucleotide sequence: TGTGCCAGCAGCTTAATTTCAGGAAACCAGCAGTACTTC. Translated: CASSLISGNQQYF. The full variable domain, in which reference TRBV11-1 and TRBJ2-7 provide the parts outside the CDR3, is EAEVAQSPRYKITEKSQAVAFWCDPISGHATLYWYRQILGQGPELLVQFQDESVVDDSQLPKDRFSAERLKGVDSTLKIQPAELGDSAMYLCASSLISGNQQYFGPGTRLTVT.

The chain joins TRBV4-1 to TRBJ2-1; 7 bases are a match to TRBD2. CDR1 is MGHRA and CDR2 is YSYEKL in the germline V gene. The CDR3 spans 13 residues. The V and J ends lost 5 bases and 12 bases, in that order; junction bases with no gene match: 10. The CDR3 sequence: CASSSLTSPAQFF. Here the CDR3 DNA reads TGCGCCAGCAGCTCCTTGACTAGCCCCGCGCAGTTCTTC.

This clonotype has just a few counts. The rearrangement links TRBV29-1 to TRBJ2-1, with D perhaps being TRBD1 or TRBD2 (5 bases each). The CDR3 contains 11 residues. The V end was cut by 7 bases, the J end by 7 bases, with 11 bases between. CDR1 SQVTM and CDR2 ANQGSEA come from the germline V gene. The CDR3 nucleotides are TGCAGCGGTGGGACCGGGAATGAGCAGTTCTTC. Protein: CSGGTGNEQFF.

This sequence joins TRBV10-2 and TRBJ2-5; D might be TRBD2 (5 bases). Germline V gene data show CDR1 as WSHSY and CDR2 as SAAADI. The length of the CDR3 is 13 residues. V gave up 1 base and J gave up 7 bases, with 10 bases separating them. CDR3 sequence (DNA): TGCGCCAGCAGTGAGTTGAGGGCCGGGACCCAGTACTTC. Its protein is CASSELRAGTQYF.

The chain links TRBV6-5 to TRBJ2-1; D gene uncertain. Germline values: CDR1 MNHEY, CDR2 SVGAGI. The length of the CDR3 is 15 residues. V was pared by 5 bases and J by 0 bases, with 11 bases between. In DNA, the CDR3 is TGTGCCAGCAGTCAAAACTACCCCTCCTACAATGAGCAGTTCTTC. Residues: CASSQNYPSYNEQFF.

The chain employs TRBV20-1 and TRBJ1-1; 8 bases agree with TRBD1. This CDR3 spans 11 amino acids. Germline V gene sequence: CDR1 DFQATT, CDR2 SNEGSKA (reference sequence). CDR3 in DNA: TGCAGCACTGACAGGGGCGCTGAAGCTTTCTTT. Protein sequence: CSTDRGAEAFF.

The chain carries TRBV5-1 and TRBJ2-7; D is possibly TRBD1 or TRBD2 (5 bases each). CDR3 length: 15 residues. Germline V gene lookup returns CDR1 SGHRS and CDR2 YFSETQ. With 0 bases removed from V and 3 bases from J, the gap between germline ends came to 13 bases. The CDR3 DNA is TGCGCCAGCAGCTTGGATGCAGGGAGCCTCTACGAGCAGTACTTC. It encodes CASSLDAGSLYEQYF.

V and J are TRBV23-1 and TRBJ2-7; 16 bases are a match to TRBD2. TRBV23-1 is known as an ORF, though its function is uncertain. The CDR3 loop spans 18 amino acids. Losses at the gene ends were 7 bases for V and 5 bases for J; bases not matched to a gene: 14. The CDR3 DNA is TGCGCCAGCACCAATATTCAGGGACTAGCGGGAGGGCCGAACGAGCAGTACTTC. This encodes CASTNIQGLAGGPNEQYF.

The chain employs TRBV2 and TRBJ2-7; 9 positions agree with TRBD2. The junction had 10 bases not matched to a gene; V was cut back by 4 bases and J by 3 bases. CDR1 is SNHLY, CDR2 FYNNEI, per germline. The CDR3 contains 16 residues. CDR3 loop: CASSGRAGGRVYEQYF. Here the CDR3 DNA reads TGTGCCAGCAGTGGTAGAGCGGGGGGACGCGTCTACGAGCAGTACTTC. The full variable domain, its missing parts supplied by reference TRBV2 and TRBJ2-7, is EPEVTQTPSHQVTQMGQEVILRCVPISNHLYFYWYRQILGQKVEFLVSFYNNEISEKSEIFDDQFSVERPDGSNFTLKIRSTKLEDSAMYFCASSGRAGGRVYEQYFGPGTRLTVT.

This chain connects TRBV20-1 to TRBJ2-7, with D possibly being TRBD1 or TRBD2 (5 bases each). The V and J ends lost 0 bases and 1 base respectively, with 13 bases between them. The CDR3 length is 15 residues. Germline loops: CDR1 DFQATT, CDR2 SNEGSKA (reference sequence). CDR3 bases: TGCAGTGCTAGAGATCCGGGACGGGATTCCTACGAGCAGTACTTC. Its protein product is CSARDPGRDSYEQYF.

The chain has TRBV29-1 and TRBJ2-3; tentative D call: TRBD1 (5 bases). This CDR3 is 12 amino acids long. V gave up 6 bases and J gave up 4 bases, with 11 bases separating them. Germline V gene data show CDR1 as SQVTM and CDR2 as ANQGSEA. CDR3 in amino acids: CSVGRSSDTQYF. In DNA, the CDR3 is TGCAGCGTGGGGCGGAGTTCAGATACGCAGTATTTT.

This chain uses TRBV5-1 with TRBJ2-4, with TRBD1 identical over 8 bases. Germline CDR1 reads SGHRS; CDR2 reads YFSETQ. The CDR3 covers 12 residues. The trim removed 8 bases at V and 9 bases at J, leaving 7 bases unmatched. This chain's CDR3 is CASLDRAGIQYF. CDR3 in DNA: TGCGCCAGTTTGGACAGGGCAGGCATTCAGTACTTC.

V is TRBV15 and J is TRBJ2-7, with 7 bases aligning to TRBD1. This CDR3 contains 13 residues. The germline V gene encodes CDR1 LNHNV and CDR2 YYDKDF (reference sequence). Losses at the gene ends were 1 base for V and 4 bases for J; bases not matched to a gene: 1. The DNA for the CDR3 is TGTGCCACCAGCAGAGCCAGGGGGTACGAGCAGTACTTC. Its translation is CATSRARGYEQYF.